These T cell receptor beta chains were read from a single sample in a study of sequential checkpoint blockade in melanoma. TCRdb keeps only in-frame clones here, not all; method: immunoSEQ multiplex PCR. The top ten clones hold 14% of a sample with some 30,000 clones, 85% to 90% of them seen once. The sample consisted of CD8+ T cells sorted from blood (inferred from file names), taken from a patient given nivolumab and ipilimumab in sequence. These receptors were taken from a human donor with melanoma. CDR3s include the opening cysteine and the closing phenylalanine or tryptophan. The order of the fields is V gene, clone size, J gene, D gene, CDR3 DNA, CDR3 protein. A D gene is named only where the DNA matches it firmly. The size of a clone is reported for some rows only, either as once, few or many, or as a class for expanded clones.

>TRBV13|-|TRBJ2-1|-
TGTGCCAGCAGCTTAGGCCTGGGACAAAACTACAATGAGCAGTTCTTC
CASSLGLGQNYNEQFF
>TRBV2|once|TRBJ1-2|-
TGTGCCAGCAGTGGGACAAAGAACTATGGCTACACCTTC
CASSGTKNYGYTF
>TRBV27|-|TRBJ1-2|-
TGTGCCAGCAGCCCTCAGGGGTTCTACGGCTACACCTTC
CASSPQGFYGYTF
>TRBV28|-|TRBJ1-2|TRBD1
TGTGCCATCAGGGGGACAGGGGGCGGGCTAAGCTACACCTTC
CAIRGTGGGLSYTF
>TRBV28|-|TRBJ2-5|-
TGTGCCAGCAGTTTAGTCCTTGGGGGCGGGGAGACCCAGTACTTC
CASSLVLGGGETQYF
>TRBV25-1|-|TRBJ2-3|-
TGTGCCAGCAGTGCCGCGGGAAAGAGGACAGATACGCAGTATTTT
CASSAAGKRTDTQYF
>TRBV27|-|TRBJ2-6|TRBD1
TGTGCCAGCAGTTTAAGGGGGCCTGGGGCCAACGTCCTGACTTTC
CASSLRGPGANVLTF
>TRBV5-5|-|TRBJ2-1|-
TGTGCCAGCAGCTTGGGTCGGGGGGCTGATGAGCAGTTCTTC
CASSLGRGADEQFF
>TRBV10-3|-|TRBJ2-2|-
TGTGCCATCAGTGAGTCGACGCAGGCCCCAGACGGTACCGGGGAGCTGTTTTTT
CAISESTQAPDGTGELFF
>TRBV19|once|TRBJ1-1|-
TGTGCCAGTAGTATTGGACAGAACACTGAAGCTTTCTTT
CASSIGQNTEAFF
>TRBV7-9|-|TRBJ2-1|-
TGTGCCAGCAGCTTATCATTGGACTACTCCTACAATGAGCAGTTCTTC
CASSLSLDYSYNEQFF
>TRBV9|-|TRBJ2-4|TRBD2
TGTGCCAGCAGCGTAGACGGGGGGGCGGCCAAAAACATTCAGTACTTC
CASSVDGGAAKNIQYF
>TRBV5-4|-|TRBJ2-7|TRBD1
TGTGCCAGCAGCTTGGTCCTCCTGACAGGGCAACGGCAATACGAGCAGTACTTC
CASSLVLLTGQRQYEQYF